Listed below are T cell receptor beta chains from one sample, sequenced in a study of CXCR3-negative and CXCR3-positive naive CD8 T cells. TCRdb processed the 5' RACE reads again and assigns one entry to each CDR3 protein, with no DNA. This sample's clone table lists 100,000 to 150,000 distinct CDR3 sequences. Sequencing was carried out using naive CXCR3- CD8+ T cells from blood. The receptors were sampled from a human donor in good health. Some clones in this sample may be carry-over from other donors' samples. CDR3s include the opening cysteine and the closing phenylalanine or tryptophan.

J | V | CDR3
TRBJ1-2 | TRBV15 | CATSRARGGGSGYTF
TRBJ2-7 | TRBV24-1 | CATSDKTGGEQYF
TRBJ2-7 | TRBV20-1 | CSARSPTVDYEQYF
TRBJ2-7 | TRBV7-9 | CASTGLSSYEQYF
TRBJ2-1 | TRBV20-1 | CSARDSVAGTLYNEQFF
TRBJ2-1 | TRBV25-1 | CASSESASYNEQFF
TRBJ2-2 | TRBV20-1 | CSAGTQGTGELFF
TRBJ2-1 | TRBV29-1 | CSVVPQEIAAGHNEQFF
TRBJ1-1 | TRBV6-5 | CASSYSPTGEAFF
TRBJ2-2 | TRBV12-3/TRBV12-4 | CASSDTTGELFF
TRBJ2-1 | TRBV24-1 | CATSDSTTGTSGNNEQFF
TRBJ2-1 | TRBV19 | CASGTGYNNEQFF
TRBJ2-1 | TRBV10-3 | CAISDTSGPPEQFF
TRBJ2-3 | TRBV7-8 | CASSPGTSGTFTDTQYF
TRBJ2-7 | TRBV11-2 | CASSLAVGYEQYF
TRBJ2-3 | TRBV6-2/TRBV6-3 | CASSYVAGVTDTQYF
TRBJ2-7 | TRBV18 | CASSPPGYEQYF
TRBJ1-5 | TRBV29-1 | CSVGGASNQPQHF
TRBJ2-2 | TRBV29-1 | CSVDRQGTGELFF
TRBJ2-3 | TRBV20-1 | CSARLAGELDTQYF
TRBJ2-1 | TRBV12-3/TRBV12-4 | CASSLAGEHNEQFF
TRBJ1-5 | TRBV12-3/TRBV12-4 | CASSFSLPEPSQPQHF
TRBJ2-1 | TRBV7-6 | CASSRTGSAPHEQFF
TRBJ2-1 | TRBV28 | CASSFSLAGVYEQFF
TRBJ1-3 | TRBV7-9 | CASSSTGGGGNTIYF
TRBJ2-2 | TRBV25-1 | CASSPLSGGNTGELFF
TRBJ1-1 | TRBV12-3/TRBV12-4 | CASRMNTEAFF
TRBJ2-5 | TRBV6-4 | CASSTLPGRPDRGYIGETQYF
TRBJ2-7 | TRBV29-1 | CSVWGQGEYEQYF
TRBJ2-5 | TRBV6-6 | CASSYSIQGQETQYF
TRBJ2-7 | TRBV4-1 | CASSQVGGHEQYF
TRBJ2-3 | TRBV28 | CASSYPYGTDTQYF